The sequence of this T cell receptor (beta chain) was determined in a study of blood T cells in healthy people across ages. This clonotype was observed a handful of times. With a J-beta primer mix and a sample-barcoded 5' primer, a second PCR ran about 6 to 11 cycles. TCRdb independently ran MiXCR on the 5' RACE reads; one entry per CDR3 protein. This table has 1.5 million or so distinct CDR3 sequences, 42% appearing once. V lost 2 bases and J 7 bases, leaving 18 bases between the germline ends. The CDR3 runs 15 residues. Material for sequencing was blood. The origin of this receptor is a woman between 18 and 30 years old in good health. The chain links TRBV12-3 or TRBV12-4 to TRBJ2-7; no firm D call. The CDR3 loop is CASSLRHGSNNEQYF. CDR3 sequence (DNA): TGTGCCAGCAGTTTAAGACACGGAAGTAACAATGAGCAGTACTTC.